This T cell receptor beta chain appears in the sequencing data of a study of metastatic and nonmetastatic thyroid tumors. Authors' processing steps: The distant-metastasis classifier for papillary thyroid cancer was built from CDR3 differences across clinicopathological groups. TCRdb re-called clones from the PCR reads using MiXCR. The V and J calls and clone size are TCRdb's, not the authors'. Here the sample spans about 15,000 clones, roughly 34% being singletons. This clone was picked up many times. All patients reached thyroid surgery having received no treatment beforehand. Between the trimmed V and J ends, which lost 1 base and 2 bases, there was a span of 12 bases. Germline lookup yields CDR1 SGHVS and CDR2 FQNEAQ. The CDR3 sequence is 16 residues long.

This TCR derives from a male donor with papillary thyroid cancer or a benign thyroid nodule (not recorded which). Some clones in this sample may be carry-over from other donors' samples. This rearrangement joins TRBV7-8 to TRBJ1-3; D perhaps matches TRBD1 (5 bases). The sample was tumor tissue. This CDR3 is CASSLGVAGPGNTIYF. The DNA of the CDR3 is TGTGCCAGCAGCTTAGGCGTAGCAGGGCCTGGAAACACCATATATTTT. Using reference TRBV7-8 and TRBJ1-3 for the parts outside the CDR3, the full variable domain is GAGVSQSPRYKVAKRGQDVALRCDPISGHVSLFWYQQALGQGPEFLTYFQNEAQLDKSGLPSDRFFAERPEGSVSTLKIQRTQQEDSAVYLCASSLGVAGPGNTIYFGEGSWLTVV.